This T cell receptor (beta chain) is drawn from a study of glioma-infiltrating T cells. Study overall: Target coverage was about 4.5- to 11-fold for some 1 million blood T cells.

With 2 bases clipped from V and 4 bases from J, the junction kept 4 bases outside the gene matches. The germline gives CDR1 DFQATT, CDR2 SNEGSKA (reference sequence). The CDR3 has 15 amino acids. Amplification of TCR alpha and beta CDR3 regions from RNA used iRepertoire nested multiplex PCR. For one-step reverse transcription and amplification, about 85-400 ng of tissue mRNA or PBMC total RNA was used. TCRdb re-derived calls from the multiplex PCR reads in MiXCR, one entry per CDR3 protein. The table has a few hundred thousand distinct CDR3 sequences, roughly two fifths seen once. Sequences were obtained from glioma tissue, nonneoplastic brain tissue, or PBMCs (not recorded which). The source is a human donor with low-grade glioma or glioblastoma, undergoing nonglioma brain surgery, or in good health (not recorded which). The chain links TRBV20-1 to TRBJ2-2; TRBD2 matches at 10 bases. CDR3: CSARKLAGITGELFF. The CDR3 DNA follows: TGCAGTGCTAGAAAACTAGCGGGAATCACCGGGGAGCTGTTTTTT.